Detailed here is one TCR beta chain. In this sample, this clone turned up a few times. Its antigen has not been determined. One base away there is no much larger clone; base qualities are not given. TCRbeta CDR3 regions were amplified from genomic DNA using the immunoSEQ Assay, a bias-controlled multiplex PCR. In the paper's pipeline: Nucleated cell counts per sample were estimated from amplification of reference gene primers within the assay. To quantify the absolute abundance of each unique TCRbeta CDR3 rearrangement, sequence reads were collapsed and filtered. Productive Simpson clonality was computed per sample as the square root of Simpson's diversity index over productive rearrangements. Sourced from immuneACCESS, this table was stored by TCRdb with only in-frame sequences that have V and J called. A share of the clones is absent; for the studies checked, an unresolved V gene accounts for under half, and the remainder has no known explanation. The DNA gave D and trimming, while V, J and clone size come from that table. The sample records about 130,000 clones, about 75% of which are singletons. Jointly, the top ten make up over 15% of the sample.

This entry comes from a study of blood T cell repertoires in COVID-19 (dated by TCRdb to 2020 to 2022). General notes on the study: Samples from collaborators originated in the United States, Italy and Spain and spanned both the acute and convalescent phases of COVID-19. The material from the prospective study consisted of cDNA or gDNA derived from T cells, B-cell-depleted T cells, or PBMCs. Subjects who had been exposed to COVID-19, were actively infected with it, or had recovered from it provided the deeply sampled blood TCRbeta repertoires that made up the dataset. The repertoires were made available in a free public database intended to serve as a resource for research on the immune response to SARS-CoV-2. The samples were drawn from two sources: the first 160 participants of the ongoing ImmuneRACE study, and about 1,300 subjects contributed by 6 global collaborators. Sample metadata almost always included a de-identified subject ID, COVID-19 status, age in years and sex. HLA class I and class II types, where available, came from metadata supplied by the sample provider rather than from assay-based typing.

Whole blood was collected in K2EDTA tubes by collaborating institutions according to the institutions' own protocols. Collaborator samples were shipped for TCRbeta analysis as frozen whole blood, isolated PBMCs, or DNA extracted from either sample type. Overall results and qualifications from the work: Clinical and demographic metadata were provided uncurated, with the amount varying by source and participant.

The clonotype originates from a man at least 80 years old with acute or convalescent COVID-19. Sequenced: peripheral blood.

Read as DNA, the sequence is TGTGCCAGCAGCGAGGGCAGGGAGGACACTGAAGCTTTCTTT. It is translated as CASSEGREDTEAFF. The chain uses TRBV3-1 (or the pseudogene TRBV3-2) and TRBJ1-1; the D gene is possibly TRBD1, with 5 bases matching. In the germline V gene (reference sequence), CDR1 corresponds to LGHDT and CDR2 to YNNKEL. The CDR3, from cysteine to phenylalanine, totals 14 residues. Only the CDR3 portion is preserved as DNA: 42 bases, with reading frame beginning at the first base. Between the V and J ends, shortened by 5 bases and 3 bases respectively, the junction contains 13 bases.